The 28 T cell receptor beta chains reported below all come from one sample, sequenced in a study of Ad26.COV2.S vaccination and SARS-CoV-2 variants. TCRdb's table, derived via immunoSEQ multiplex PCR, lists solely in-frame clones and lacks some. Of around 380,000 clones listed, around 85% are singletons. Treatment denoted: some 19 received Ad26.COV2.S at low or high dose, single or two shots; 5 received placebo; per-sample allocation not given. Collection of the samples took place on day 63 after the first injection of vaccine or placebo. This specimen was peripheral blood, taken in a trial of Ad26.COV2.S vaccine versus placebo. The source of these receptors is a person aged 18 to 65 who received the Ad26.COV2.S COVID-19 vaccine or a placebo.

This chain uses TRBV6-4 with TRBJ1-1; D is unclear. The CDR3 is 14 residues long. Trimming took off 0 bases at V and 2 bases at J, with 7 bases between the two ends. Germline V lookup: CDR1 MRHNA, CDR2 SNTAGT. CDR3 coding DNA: TGTGCCAGCAGTGACTCGATCTCCAACACTGAAGCTTTCTTT. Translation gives CASSDSISNTEAFF.

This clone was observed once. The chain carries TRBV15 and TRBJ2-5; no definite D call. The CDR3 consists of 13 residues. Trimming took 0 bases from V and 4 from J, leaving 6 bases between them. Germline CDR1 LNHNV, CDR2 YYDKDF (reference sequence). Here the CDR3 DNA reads TGTGCCACCAGCAGAGATTTGTTAGAGACCCAGTACTTC. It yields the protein CATSRDLLETQYF.

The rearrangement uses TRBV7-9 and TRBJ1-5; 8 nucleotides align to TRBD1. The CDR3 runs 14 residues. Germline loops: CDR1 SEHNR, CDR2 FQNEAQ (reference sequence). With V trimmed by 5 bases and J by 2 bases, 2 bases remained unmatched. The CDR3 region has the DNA TGTGCCAGCAGCGGACAGGGAGGCAATCAGCCCCAGCATTTT. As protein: CASSGQGGNQPQHF. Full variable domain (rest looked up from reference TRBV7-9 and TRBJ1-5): DTGVSQNPRHKITKRGQNVTFRCDPISEHNRLYWYRQTLGQGPEFLTYFQNEAQLEKSRLLSDRFSAERPKGSFSTLEIQRTEQGDSAMYLCASSGQGGNQPQHFGDGTRLSIL.

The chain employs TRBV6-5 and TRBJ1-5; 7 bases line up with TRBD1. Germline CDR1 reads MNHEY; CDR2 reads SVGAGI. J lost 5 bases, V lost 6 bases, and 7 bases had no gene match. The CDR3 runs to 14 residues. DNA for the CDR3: TGTGCCAGCAGCCGCAGACAGGGTTATCAGCCCCAGCATTTT. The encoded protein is CASSRRQGYQPQHF.

For the CDR3, the DNA is TGTGCCAGCAGCAGGACAGGGGCAGGCGAGCAGTACTTC. As protein: CASSRTGAGEQYF. The chain employs TRBV5-4 and TRBJ2-7; 9 bases are shared with TRBD1. Germline assignment: CDR1 SGHNT and CDR2 YYREEE (reference sequence). Losses at the gene ends were 4 bases for V and 6 bases for J; bases not matched to a gene: 5. The CDR3 has 13 amino acids.

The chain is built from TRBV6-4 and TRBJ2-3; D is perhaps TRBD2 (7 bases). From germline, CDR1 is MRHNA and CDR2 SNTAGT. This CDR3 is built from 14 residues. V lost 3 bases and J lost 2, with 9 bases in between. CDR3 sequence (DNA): TGTGCCAGCAGTGAGGGGGGGGCCACAGATACGCAGTATTTT. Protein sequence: CASSEGGATDTQYF.

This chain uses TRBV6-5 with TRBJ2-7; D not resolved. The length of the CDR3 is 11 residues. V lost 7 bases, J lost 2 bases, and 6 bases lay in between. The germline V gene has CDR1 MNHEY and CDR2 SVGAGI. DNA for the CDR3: TGTGCCAGCACAGGTCCCTACGAGCAGTACTTC. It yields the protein CASTGPYEQYF.

The CDR3 bases are TGTGCCAGCAGCCGGCCCCCGGGTCCCGCGGCCACAACTCAAGAGACCCAGTACTTC. Translating it yields CASSRPPGPAATTQETQYF. The V gene is TRBV14, the J gene TRBJ2-5; D is ambiguous. The CDR3 extends over 19 amino acids. V gave up 4 bases and J gave up 2 bases, with 26 bases separating them. Germline CDR1 and CDR2: SGHDN and FVKESK.

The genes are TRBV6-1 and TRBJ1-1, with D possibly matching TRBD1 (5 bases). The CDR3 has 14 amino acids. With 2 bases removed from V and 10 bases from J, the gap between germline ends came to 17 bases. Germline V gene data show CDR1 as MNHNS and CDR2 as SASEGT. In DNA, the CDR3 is TGTGCCAGCAGTGAAATTGGGGGGTCACTAGGAGCTTTCTTT. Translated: CASSEIGGSLGAFF.

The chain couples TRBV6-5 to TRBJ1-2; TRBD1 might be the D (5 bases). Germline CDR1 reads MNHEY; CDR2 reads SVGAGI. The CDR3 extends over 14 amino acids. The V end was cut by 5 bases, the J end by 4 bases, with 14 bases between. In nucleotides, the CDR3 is TGTGCCAGCAGTCGGGGGAGGAATAGCTATGGCTACACCTTC. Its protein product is CASSRGRNSYGYTF.

CDR3 DNA sequence: TGTGCCAGCAGTTCCGACAGGACGACGACCTCAGCTAACTATGGCTACACCTTC. It yields the protein CASSSDRTTTSANYGYTF. V gene TRBV6-2 or TRBV6-3 combines with J gene TRBJ1-2; possibly TRBD1 for D (6 bases). Germline V gene data show CDR1 as MNHEY and CDR2 as SVGEGT. This CDR3 contains 18 residues. V dropped 4 bases and J dropped 0 bases, with 21 bases sitting between them.

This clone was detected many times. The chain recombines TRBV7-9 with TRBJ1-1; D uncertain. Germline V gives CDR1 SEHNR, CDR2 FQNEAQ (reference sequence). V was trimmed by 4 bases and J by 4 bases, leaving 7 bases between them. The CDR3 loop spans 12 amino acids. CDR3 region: CASSYSSTEAFF. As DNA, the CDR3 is TGTGCCAGCAGCTACTCAAGCACTGAAGCTTTCTTT.

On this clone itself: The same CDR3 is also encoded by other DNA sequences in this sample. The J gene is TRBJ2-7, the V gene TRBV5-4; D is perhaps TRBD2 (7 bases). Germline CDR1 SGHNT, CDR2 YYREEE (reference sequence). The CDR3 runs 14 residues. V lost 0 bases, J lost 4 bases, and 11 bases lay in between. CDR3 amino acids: CASSLGGGRYEQYF. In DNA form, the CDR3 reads TGTGCCAGCAGCTTGGGGGGGGGCAGGTACGAGCAGTACTTC.

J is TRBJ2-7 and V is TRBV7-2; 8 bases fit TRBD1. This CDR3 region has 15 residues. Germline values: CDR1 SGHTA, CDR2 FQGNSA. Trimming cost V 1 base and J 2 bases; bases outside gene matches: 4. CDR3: CASSLDDRGTYEQYF. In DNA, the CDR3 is TGTGCCAGCAGCTTAGATGACAGGGGCACCTACGAGCAGTACTTC.

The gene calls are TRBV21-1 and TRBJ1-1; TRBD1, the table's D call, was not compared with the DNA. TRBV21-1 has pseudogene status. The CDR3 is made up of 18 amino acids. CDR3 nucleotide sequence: TGTGCCAGCAGCAAACGCGACAGCGATGACCGGCGGAACACTGAAGCTTTCTTT. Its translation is CASSKRDSDDRRNTEAFF.

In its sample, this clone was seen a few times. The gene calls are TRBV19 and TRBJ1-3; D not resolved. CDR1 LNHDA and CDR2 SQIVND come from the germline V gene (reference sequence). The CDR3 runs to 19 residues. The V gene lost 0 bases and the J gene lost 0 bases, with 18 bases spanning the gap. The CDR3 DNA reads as TGTGCCAGTAGTATAGATGGCGCTGGCAGCGCAATCTCTGGAAACACCATATATTTT. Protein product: CASSIDGAGSAISGNTIYF.

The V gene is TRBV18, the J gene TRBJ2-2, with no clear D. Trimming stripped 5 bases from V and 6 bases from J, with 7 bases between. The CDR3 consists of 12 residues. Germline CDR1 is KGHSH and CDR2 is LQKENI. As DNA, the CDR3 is TGTGCCAGCTCAGATGCGGCCGGGGAGCTGTTTTTT. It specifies CASSDAAGELFF.

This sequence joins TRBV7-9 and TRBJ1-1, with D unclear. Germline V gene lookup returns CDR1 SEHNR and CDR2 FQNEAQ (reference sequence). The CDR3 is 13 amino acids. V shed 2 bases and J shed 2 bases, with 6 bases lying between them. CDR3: CASSLNSNTEAFF. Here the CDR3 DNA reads TGTGCCAGCAGCTTAAACAGCAACACTGAAGCTTTCTTT.

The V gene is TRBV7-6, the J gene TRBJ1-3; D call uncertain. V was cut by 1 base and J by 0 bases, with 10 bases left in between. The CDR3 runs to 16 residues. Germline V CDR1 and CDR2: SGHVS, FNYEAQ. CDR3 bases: TGTGCCAGCAGCTTAGAAGTAAGATTCTCTGGAAACACCATATATTTT. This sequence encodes CASSLEVRFSGNTIYF. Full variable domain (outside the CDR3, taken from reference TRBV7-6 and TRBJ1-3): GAGVSQSPRYKVTKRGQDVALRCDPISGHVSLYWYRQALGQGPEFLTYFNYEAQQDKSGLPNDRFSAERPEGSISTLTIQRTEQRDSAMYRCASSLEVRFSGNTIYFGEGSWLTVV.

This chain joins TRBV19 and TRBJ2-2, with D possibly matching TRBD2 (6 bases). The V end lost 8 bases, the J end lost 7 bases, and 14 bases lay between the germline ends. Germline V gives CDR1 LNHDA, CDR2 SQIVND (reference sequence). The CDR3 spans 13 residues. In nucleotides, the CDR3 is TGTGCCAGTCTGGGGGGTTGGCACGGGGAGCTGTTTTTT. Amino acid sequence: CASLGGWHGELFF.

CDR3 sequence: CASSDSVSGGASDTQYF. The CDR3 bases are TGTGCCAGCAGTGACTCGGTTAGCGGGGGGGCCAGCGATACGCAGTATTTT. The V and J genes are TRBV6-4 and TRBJ2-3; 11 nucleotides match TRBD2. This CDR3 has 17 residues. Trimming removed 0 bases from V and 6 bases from J; junction bases left unmatched: 8. Germline V gene data show CDR1 as MRHNA and CDR2 as SNTAGT.

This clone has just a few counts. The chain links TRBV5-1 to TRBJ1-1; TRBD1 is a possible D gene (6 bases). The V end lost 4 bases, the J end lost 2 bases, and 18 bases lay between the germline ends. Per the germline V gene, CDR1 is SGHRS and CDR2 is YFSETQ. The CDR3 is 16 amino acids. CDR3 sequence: CASSALPQGLNTEAFF. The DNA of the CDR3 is TGCGCCAGCAGCGCCTTACCACAGGGTCTTAACACTGAAGCTTTCTTT.

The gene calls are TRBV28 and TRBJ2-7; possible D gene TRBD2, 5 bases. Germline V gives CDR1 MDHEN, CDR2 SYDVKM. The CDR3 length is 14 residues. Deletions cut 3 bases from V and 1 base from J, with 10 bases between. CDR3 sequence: CASSFGVRSYEQYF. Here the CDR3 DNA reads TGTGCCAGCAGTTTCGGGGTACGGTCCTACGAGCAGTACTTC.

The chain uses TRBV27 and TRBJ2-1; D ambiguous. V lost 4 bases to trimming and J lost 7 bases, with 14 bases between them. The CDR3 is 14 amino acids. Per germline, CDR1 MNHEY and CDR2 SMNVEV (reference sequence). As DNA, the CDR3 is TGTGCCAGCAGTTCAAGGGTACTTCCTAATGAGCAGTTCTTC. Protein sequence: CASSSRVLPNEQFF.

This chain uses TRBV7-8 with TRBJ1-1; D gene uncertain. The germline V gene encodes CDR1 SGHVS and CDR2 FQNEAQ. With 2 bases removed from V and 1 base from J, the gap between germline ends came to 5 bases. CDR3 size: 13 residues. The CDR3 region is CASSLTGNTEAFF. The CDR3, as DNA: TGTGCCAGCAGCTTAACCGGGAACACTGAAGCTTTCTTT.

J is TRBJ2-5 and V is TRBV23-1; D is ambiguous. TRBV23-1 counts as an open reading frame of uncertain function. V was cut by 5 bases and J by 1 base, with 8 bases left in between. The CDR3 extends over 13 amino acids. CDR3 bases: TGCGCCAGCAGTTTGGTAGGCCAAGAGACCCAGTACTTC. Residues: CASSLVGQETQYF.

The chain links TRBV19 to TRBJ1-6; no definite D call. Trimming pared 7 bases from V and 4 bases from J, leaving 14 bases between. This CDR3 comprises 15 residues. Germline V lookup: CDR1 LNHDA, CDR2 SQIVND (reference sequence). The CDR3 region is CASKIGNQYNSPLHF. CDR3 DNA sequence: TGTGCCAGTAAAATCGGCAACCAGTATAATTCACCCCTCCACTTT.

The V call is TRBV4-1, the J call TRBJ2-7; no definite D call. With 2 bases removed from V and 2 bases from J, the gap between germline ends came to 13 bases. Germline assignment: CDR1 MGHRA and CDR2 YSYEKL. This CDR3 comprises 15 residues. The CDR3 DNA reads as TGCGCCAGCAGCCAAACATGGCCAGCTCCCTACGAGCAGTACTTC. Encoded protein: CASSQTWPAPYEQYF.